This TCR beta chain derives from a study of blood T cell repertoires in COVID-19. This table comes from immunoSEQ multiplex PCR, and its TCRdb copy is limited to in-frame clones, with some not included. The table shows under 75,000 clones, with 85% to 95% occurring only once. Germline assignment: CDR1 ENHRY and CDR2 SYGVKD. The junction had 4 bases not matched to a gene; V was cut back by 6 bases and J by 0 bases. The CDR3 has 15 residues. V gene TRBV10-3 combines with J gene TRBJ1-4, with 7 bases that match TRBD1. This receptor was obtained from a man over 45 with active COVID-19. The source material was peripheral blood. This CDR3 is CAIRRTGATNEKLFF. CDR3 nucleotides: TGTGCCATCAGACGGACAGGCGCAACTAATGAAAAACTGTTTTTT.